Below, 18 T cell receptor beta chains from the same sample are listed, as sequenced in a study of T-cell memory formation after mild COVID-19. TCRdb fed the 5' RACE reads into MiXCR, producing one record per CDR3 protein. The sample carries about half a million distinct CDR3 sequences, 15% to 20% recorded once. Sequenced material: PBMCs or a T cell subset sorted from them (not recorded which). The source is an adult woman who had mild COVID-19 (a few samples of this study predate the infection). Cell type and time point are not known.

In DNA, the CDR3 is TGCGCCAGCAGCTGGGGCTTAACAGGGTCTATGGAGCCCCAGCATTTT. Translated, it gives CASSWGLTGSMEPQHF. The rearrangement joins TRBV5-1 to TRBJ1-5; maybe TRBD1 (6 bases). Trimming took off 3 bases at V and 8 bases at J, with 21 bases between the two ends. CDR1 and CDR2 from the germline V gene are SGHRS and YFSETQ. CDR3 size: 16 residues.

This clonotype showed up just a few times. The CDR3 loop reads CSAPRTSWRETQYF. The CDR3 nucleotides are TGCAGTGCGCCCCGGACTAGCTGGAGGGAGACCCAGTACTTC. J is TRBJ2-5 and V is TRBV20-1; 8 bases match TRBD2. Germline V gene lookup returns CDR1 DFQATT and CDR2 SNEGSKA (reference sequence). With 6 bases clipped from V and 5 bases from J, the junction kept 11 bases outside the gene matches. CDR3 size: 14 residues.

This clonotype was observed many times. V usage is TRBV12-3 or TRBV12-4 and J usage is TRBJ1-5; tentatively, D is TRBD1 (5 bases). The CDR3 loop spans 13 amino acids. The V and J ends lost 3 bases and 7 bases respectively, with 10 bases between them. This chain's CDR3 is CASSLAGRQPQHF. CDR3 in DNA: TGTGCCAGCAGTTTGGCAGGGAGACAGCCCCAGCATTTT.

Only a few counts were recorded for this clonotype. The rearrangement links TRBV18 to TRBJ1-5; no clear D. V gave up 2 bases and J gave up 0 bases, with 8 bases separating them. The CDR3 sequence is 15 residues long. CDR1 KGHSH and CDR2 LQKENI come from the germline V gene. CDR3 DNA sequence: TGTGCCAGCTCACCAGGACTGAGTAGCAATCAGCCCCAGCATTTT. This gives the protein CASSPGLSSNQPQHF.

This clonotype has at least ten counts. The chain couples TRBV12-3 or TRBV12-4 to TRBJ2-7, with TRBD2 matching 8 bases. The CDR3 runs to 13 residues. V was clipped by 6 bases and J by 4 bases; unmatched bases: 5. The CDR3 is CASSFGLAYEQYF. CDR3 nucleotide sequence: TGTGCCAGCAGCTTCGGACTAGCTTACGAGCAGTACTTC.

The chain couples TRBV20-1 to TRBJ1-5, with D tentatively TRBD1 (5 bases). The CDR3 is made up of 15 amino acids. V was trimmed by 6 bases and J by 1 base, leaving 16 bases between them. Germline assignment: CDR1 DFQATT and CDR2 SNEGSKA (reference sequence). The CDR3 protein is CSAVNGGSSNQPQHF. The DNA of the CDR3 is TGCAGTGCGGTCAATGGGGGGTCCAGCAATCAGCCCCAGCATTTT.

This clonotype has a count of ten or more. This rearrangement joins TRBV7-9 to TRBJ2-7, with D maybe TRBD2 (6 bases). The V end was cut by 4 bases, the J end by 1 base, with 14 bases between. This CDR3 has 15 residues. Per the germline V gene, CDR1 is SEHNR and CDR2 is FQNEAQ (reference sequence). The CDR3 DNA follows: TGTGCCAGCAGCTCACCCGTGGGGGGTTCCTACGAGCAGTACTTC. Protein product: CASSSPVGGSYEQYF.

This clonotype came up a few times. This chain connects TRBV6-1 to TRBJ2-2; no reliable D call. V was cut by 6 bases and J by 2 bases, with 16 bases left in between. The CDR3 covers 16 residues. Germline CDR1 and CDR2: MNHNS and SASEGT. CDR3 region: CASSPLRTENTGELFF. The CDR3 DNA follows: TGTGCCAGCAGCCCTCTCCGGACGGAAAACACCGGGGAGCTGTTTTTT.

The chain joins TRBV10-3 to TRBJ2-7; a possible D gene is TRBD2 (6 bases). V lost 2 bases and J lost 3, with 14 bases in between. Germline values: CDR1 ENHRY, CDR2 SYGVKD. The CDR3 extends over 15 amino acids. Here the CDR3 reads CAISEEVSGNYEQYF. CDR3 nucleotides: TGTGCCATCAGTGAGGAGGTTAGCGGAAACTACGAGCAGTACTTC.

This clonotype has more than one count but fewer than ten. The CDR3 DNA follows: TGTGCCAGCAGCGCGGCTAAACTGACAGACAATGAGCAGTTCTTC. Protein sequence: CASSAAKLTDNEQFF. The chain recombines TRBV9 with TRBJ2-1; TRBD1 might be the D (5 bases). The CDR3 spans 15 residues. With 3 bases removed from V and 5 bases from J, the gap between germline ends came to 15 bases. Germline lookup yields CDR1 SGDLS and CDR2 YYNGEE.

This chain joins TRBV4-2 and TRBJ1-6; D remains ambiguous. In germline, CDR1 is LGHNA, CDR2 YNFKEQ. There are 15 residues in the CDR3. The V gene lost 1 base and the J gene lost 0 bases, with 4 bases spanning the gap. CDR3 in amino acids: CASSQGDSYNSPLHF. The CDR3 DNA sequence: TGTGCCAGCAGCCAAGGGGACTCCTATAATTCACCCCTCCACTTT.

The J gene is TRBJ2-7, the V gene TRBV7-2; 8 nucleotides line up with TRBD1. Germline assignment: CDR1 SGHTA and CDR2 FQGNSA. V trimming: 5 bases; J trimming: 6 bases; junction bases outside the gene matches: 6. The CDR3 sequence is 13 residues long. CDR3 DNA sequence: TGTGCCAGCAGCCGGGACAGGACGGGCGAGCAGTACTTC. Translated, it gives CASSRDRTGEQYF. Full variable domain (outside the CDR3, taken from reference TRBV7-2 and TRBJ2-7): GAGVSQSPSNKVTEKGKDVELRCDPISGHTALYWYRQSLGQGLEFLIYFQGNSAPDKSGLPSDRFSAERTGGSVSTLTIQRTQQEDSAVYLCASSRDRTGEQYFGPGTRLTVT.

This clonotype was detected a few times. This sequence joins TRBV5-1 and TRBJ1-4; no clear D gene. Germline V gene sequence: CDR1 SGHRS, CDR2 YFSETQ. Trimming cost V 0 bases and J 4 bases, with 7 bases left between them. This CDR3 has 14 amino acids. CDR3 sequence: CASSLGGDNEKLFF. The CDR3 DNA follows: TGCGCCAGCAGCTTGGGGGGAGATAATGAAAAACTGTTTTTT.

This clonotype has just a few counts. The V and J genes are TRBV4-3 and TRBJ1-2; D remains ambiguous. Germline CDR1 is LGHNA and CDR2 is YSLEER. CDR3 size: 15 residues. V lost 2 bases to trimming and J lost 0 bases, with 10 bases between them. The DNA of the CDR3 is TGCGCCAGCAGCCAAATCGCAGGTCCTAACTATGGCTACACCTTC. Translating it yields CASSQIAGPNYGYTF.

The table lists this clonotype with a few counts. The chain combines TRBV7-2 with TRBJ2-7; perhaps D is TRBD1 or TRBD2 (6 bases each). With 8 bases removed from V and 2 bases from J, the gap between germline ends came to 16 bases. Germline values: CDR1 SGHTA, CDR2 FQGNSA. CDR3 length: 14 residues. Here the CDR3 reads CASGGGAKPYEQYF. For the CDR3, the DNA is TGTGCCAGCGGGGGCGGGGCTAAGCCCTACGAGCAGTACTTC.

CDR3 nucleotides: TGCGCCAGCAGCTTGGGCGGGATCCGAGAGACCCAGTACTTC. Translating it yields CASSLGGIRETQYF. The chain is built from TRBV5-1 and TRBJ2-5; weak D call: TRBD2 (6 bases). Germline V CDR1 and CDR2: SGHRS, YFSETQ. The V and J ends lost 0 bases and 4 bases respectively, with 10 bases between them. This CDR3 has 14 residues.

J is TRBJ2-1 and V is TRBV4-1; D gene ambiguous. V was clipped by 2 bases and J by 0 bases, with 23 bases between them. This CDR3 has 20 residues. Per the germline V gene, CDR1 is MGHRA and CDR2 is YSYEKL. Here the CDR3 reads CASSQSGSSPPLSSYNEQFF. The CDR3 coding sequence is TGCGCCAGCAGCCAATCTGGTTCCAGCCCGCCCCTGAGCTCCTACAATGAGCAGTTCTTC.

The gene calls are TRBV6-5 and TRBJ1-1, with D unclear. Trimming stripped 0 bases from V and 5 bases from J, with 16 bases between. Germline V gives CDR1 MNHEY, CDR2 SVGAGI. The CDR3 consists of 16 residues. In DNA form, the CDR3 reads TGTGCCAGCAGTTACTCGTATCCCCCTTCGGGTACTGAAGCTTTCTTT. Protein: CASSYSYPPSGTEAFF.